These 21 T cell receptor beta chains were sequenced from one sample in a study of cytomegalovirus exposure and HLA in healthy donors. Only in-frame clones appear in the TCRdb table, and some are missing; sequencing was by immunoSEQ multiplex PCR. Of some 150,000 clones in the sample, about 90% are singletons; the top ten hold less than 8%. Sequencing was performed on PBMCs. The receptors were gathered from a woman aged 25 to 39 in good health and CMV-seropositive.

This chain links TRBV19 with TRBJ1-4, with 10 bases aligning to TRBD1. Per the germline V gene, CDR1 is LNHDA and CDR2 is SQIVND (reference sequence). CDR3 length equals 15 residues. The V gene end was trimmed by 5 bases and the J gene end by 8 bases; junction bases not matched to a gene: 8. This CDR3 reads CASSRPGQGNEKLFF. CDR3 nucleotides: TGTGCCAGTAGTCGCCCGGGACAGGGGAACGAAAAACTGTTTTTT. The variable domain in full, with the rest retrieved from reference TRBV19 and TRBJ1-4, is DGGITQSPKYLFRKEGQNVTLSCEQNLNHDAMYWYRQDPGQGLRLIYYSQIVNDFQKGDIAEGYSVSREKKESFPLTVTSAQKNPTAFYLCASSRPGQGNEKLFFGSGTQLSVL.

The gene calls are TRBV7-2 and TRBJ1-2; D possibly corresponds to TRBD1 (5 bases). CDR1 is SGHTA, CDR2 FQGNSA, per germline. With 2 bases removed from V and 7 bases from J, the gap between germline ends came to 11 bases. The CDR3 loop spans 13 amino acids. In DNA, the CDR3 is TGTGCCAGCAGCTTAAGACAGTCCCCTGGCTACACCTTC. Translated, it gives CASSLRQSPGYTF.

The chain couples TRBV5-4 to TRBJ2-1; possible D gene TRBD2, 7 bases. In germline, CDR1 is SGHNT, CDR2 YYREEE (reference sequence). The length of the CDR3 is 15 residues. The V gene lost 0 bases and the J gene lost 8 bases, with 15 bases spanning the gap. Here the CDR3 reads CASSLGGGAIYEQFF. CDR3 DNA: TGTGCCAGCAGCTTGGGTGGGGGGGCCATCTATGAGCAGTTCTTC. Full variable domain (remainder filled in from reference TRBV5-4 and TRBJ2-1): ETGVTQSPTHLIKTRGQQVTLRCSSQSGHNTVSWYQQALGQGPQFIFQYYREEENGRGNFPPRFSGLQFPNYSSELNVNALELDDSALYLCASSLGGGAIYEQFFGPGTRLTVL.

The genes are TRBV6-5 and TRBJ1-1; 9 bases match TRBD1. The CDR3 is 15 residues long. The germline gives CDR1 MNHEY, CDR2 SVGAGI. Trimming removed 6 bases from V and 8 bases from J; junction bases left unmatched: 13. The DNA of the CDR3 is TGTGCCAGCAGGCCCCAGGAGGGACAGGGCTTGGAAGCTTTCTTT. Its protein product is CASRPQEGQGLEAFF.

The V gene is TRBV5-1, the J gene TRBJ1-2, with D possibly matching TRBD1 (6 bases). Per the germline V gene, CDR1 is SGHRS and CDR2 is YFSETQ. This CDR3 is 15 amino acids long. V was pared by 0 bases and J by 6 bases, with 15 bases between. The CDR3 nucleotides are TGCGCCAGCAGCTTGGAGGTAGTGCGGGGGCATGGCTACACCTTC. It yields the protein CASSLEVVRGHGYTF.

The chain couples TRBV28 to TRBJ1-2; no reliable D call. Germline CDR1 reads MDHEN; CDR2 reads SYDVKM. V was trimmed by 4 bases and J by 8 bases, leaving 17 bases between them. The CDR3 contains 14 residues. The CDR3 DNA is TGTGCCAGCAGTTCGGGAAGGGCGGGTATGGGCTACACCTTC. This gives the protein CASSSGRAGMGYTF.

This sequence joins TRBV9 and TRBJ2-5; unclear D gene. The CDR3 length is 13 residues. Trimming pared 2 bases from V and 4 bases from J, leaving 9 bases between. Germline V gives CDR1 SGDLS, CDR2 YYNGEE. The CDR3 loop is CASSVFGAETQYF. The CDR3 DNA follows: TGTGCCAGCAGCGTTTTCGGTGCAGAGACCCAGTACTTC. Full variable domain (remainder filled in from reference TRBV9 and TRBJ2-5): DSGVTQTPKHLITATGQRVTLRCSPRSGDLSVYWYQQSLDQGLQFLIQYYNGEERAKGNILERFSAQQFPDLHSELNLSSLELGDSALYFCASSVFGAETQYFGPGTRLLVL.

The gene calls are TRBV7-9 and TRBJ1-4; TRBD1 might be the D (6 bases). This CDR3 spans 11 amino acids. Germline V gives CDR1 SEHNR, CDR2 FQNEAQ (reference sequence). V gave up 8 bases and J gave up 14 bases, with 15 bases separating them. CDR3 protein: CASGSQGGLFF. The CDR3 nucleotides are TGTGCCAGCGGGTCACAGGGCGGGCTGTTTTTT.

The genes are TRBV28 and TRBJ2-1, with 9 bases that match TRBD2. The CDR3 covers 17 residues. CDR1 and CDR2 (germline): MDHEN, SYDVKM. J was trimmed by 1 base and V by 3 bases; bases with no gene match: 7. CDR3 sequence: CASSFFSGGYSYNEQFF. The CDR3 nucleotides read TGTGCCAGCAGTTTCTTCAGCGGGGGGTATTCCTACAATGAGCAGTTCTTC.

The V and J genes are TRBV2 and TRBJ1-1, with a possible D match to TRBD1 (5 bases). V lost 6 bases and J lost 1, with 9 bases in between. This CDR3 region has 13 residues. Germline V gives CDR1 SNHLY, CDR2 FYNNEI. CDR3 loop: CASSARANTEAFF. The CDR3 coding sequence is TGTGCCAGCAGCGCCAGGGCGAACACTGAAGCTTTCTTT.

The genes are TRBV6-5 and TRBJ1-5; TRBD1 agrees at 12 bases. The CDR3 has 15 residues. J lost 7 bases, V lost 6 bases, and 7 bases had no gene match. Germline V CDR1 and CDR2: MNHEY, SVGAGI. CDR3 amino acids: CASRPGTGGVQPQHF. CDR3 nucleotide sequence: TGTGCCAGCAGGCCCGGGACAGGGGGCGTCCAGCCCCAGCATTTT.

V gene TRBV7-2 combines with J gene TRBJ1-1, with D hard to call. In germline, CDR1 is SGHTA, CDR2 FQGNSA. This CDR3 has 19 residues. Trimming took 1 base from V and 0 from J, leaving 21 bases between them. The CDR3 coding sequence is TGTGCCAGCAGCTTAGACGATCGGAATTGGGCTCACCTGAACACTGAAGCTTTCTTT. Translated, it gives CASSLDDRNWAHLNTEAFF.

This clone was picked up a small number of times. This chain connects TRBV6-6 to TRBJ2-7; 7 bases agree with TRBD1. J lost 3 bases, V lost 0 bases, and 5 bases had no gene match. The CDR3 contains 15 residues. Germline V gene sequence: CDR1 MNHNY, CDR2 SVGAGI (reference sequence). The CDR3 sequence is CASSYSSTGSYEQYF. Written as DNA, the CDR3 is TGTGCCAGCAGTTACTCGTCGACAGGGAGCTACGAGCAGTACTTC.

This chain joins TRBV6-1 and TRBJ1-5; D is uncertain. The length of the CDR3 is 13 residues. With 5 bases removed from V and 2 bases from J, the gap between germline ends came to 7 bases. Looked up from germline, CDR1 is MNHNS and CDR2 is SASEGT. CDR3 nucleotide sequence: TGTGCCAGCAGTAGACGGGGCAATCAGCCCCAGCATTTT. The encoded protein is CASSRRGNQPQHF.

This clone was recorded a few times. The CDR3 here is CAISESGTSGSGANVLTF. As DNA, the CDR3 is TGTGCCATCAGTGAGTCAGGGACTTCAGGCTCTGGGGCCAACGTCCTGACTTTC. The rearrangement joins TRBV10-3 to TRBJ2-6; maybe TRBD2 (6 bases). The CDR3 is 18 residues long. The V and J ends lost 0 bases and 0 bases respectively, with 12 bases between them. From germline, CDR1 is ENHRY and CDR2 SYGVKD.

The chain recombines TRBV6-6 with TRBJ2-5, with D perhaps TRBD1 (6 bases). V lost 5 bases to trimming and J lost 4 bases, with 11 bases between them. This CDR3 is built from 13 residues. Germline CDR1 MNHNY, CDR2 SVGAGI (reference sequence). In DNA form, the CDR3 reads TGTGCCAGCAGTAGGACAGTAGGAGAGACCCAGTACTTC. Translating it yields CASSRTVGETQYF.

The chain employs TRBV18 and TRBJ2-1; 13 nucleotides line up with TRBD2. V lost 0 bases, J lost 6 bases, and 2 bases stayed unmatched. Germline CDR1 and CDR2: KGHSH and LQKENI. This CDR3 region has 16 residues. DNA for the CDR3: TGTGCCAGCTCACCACCGGGACTAGCGGGACGCAATGAGCAGTTCTTC. This codes for CASSPPGLAGRNEQFF.

The genes are TRBV19 and TRBJ2-7; 8 nucleotides line up with TRBD1. After removal of 7 bases from V and 7 bases from J, the junction contained 9 bases not matched to a gene. The CDR3 length is 13 residues. Germline CDR1 is LNHDA and CDR2 is SQIVND (reference sequence). The CDR3 here is CASNPGTGVEQYF. DNA for the CDR3: TGTGCCAGTAACCCCGGGACAGGTGTAGAGCAGTACTTC. Full variable domain (rest looked up from reference TRBV19 and TRBJ2-7): DGGITQSPKYLFRKEGQNVTLSCEQNLNHDAMYWYRQDPGQGLRLIYYSQIVNDFQKGDIAEGYSVSREKKESFPLTVTSAQKNPTAFYLCASNPGTGVEQYFGPGTRLTVT.

V usage is TRBV5-4 and J usage is TRBJ1-6; 9 positions agree with TRBD1. Germline V CDR1 and CDR2: SGHNT, YYREEE (reference sequence). After removal of 0 bases from V and 10 bases from J, the junction contained 2 bases not matched to a gene. The CDR3 is 14 residues long. CDR3 nucleotides: TGTGCCAGCAGCTTGGACAGGGGGCGATCACCCCTCCACTTT. This translates into CASSLDRGRSPLHF.

V and J are TRBV2 and TRBJ2-5, with 9 bases lining up with TRBD1. V trimming: 6 bases; J trimming: 5 bases; junction bases outside the gene matches: 4. This CDR3 is 13 amino acids long. Germline values: CDR1 SNHLY, CDR2 FYNNEI. The DNA of the CDR3 is TGTGCCAGCAGCACAGGGGGCAGCGAGACCCAGTACTTC. Its protein is CASSTGGSETQYF.

This clone was seen a handful of times. The J gene is TRBJ2-7, the V gene TRBV5-1; TRBD2 matches at 14 bases. The CDR3 spans 18 residues. From germline, CDR1 is SGHRS and CDR2 YFSETQ. J was trimmed by 0 bases and V by 3 bases; bases with no gene match: 8. CDR3 DNA sequence: TGCGCCAGCAGCTCCGGGACTAGCGGGAGCATCATCTCCTACGAGCAGTACTTC. This translates into CASSSGTSGSIISYEQYF. Full variable domain (remainder filled in from reference TRBV5-1 and TRBJ2-7): KAGVTQTPRYLIKTRGQQVTLSCSPISGHRSVSWYQQTPGQGLQFLFEYFSETQRNKGNFPGRFSGRQFSNSRSEMNVSTLELGDSALYLCASSSGTSGSIISYEQYFGPGTRLTVT.